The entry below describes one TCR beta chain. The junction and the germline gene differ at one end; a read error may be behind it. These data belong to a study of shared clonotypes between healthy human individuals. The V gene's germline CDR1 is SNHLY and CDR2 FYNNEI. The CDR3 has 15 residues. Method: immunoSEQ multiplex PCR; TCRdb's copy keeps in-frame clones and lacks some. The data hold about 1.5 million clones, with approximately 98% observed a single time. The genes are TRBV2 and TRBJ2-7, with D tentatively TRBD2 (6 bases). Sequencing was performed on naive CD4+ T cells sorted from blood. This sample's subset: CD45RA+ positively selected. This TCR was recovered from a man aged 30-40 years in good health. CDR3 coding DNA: TGTGCCAGCCGTCCGAATCTAGCGTTAACCTACGAACAGTACTTC. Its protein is CASRPNLALTYEQYF.